The 27 T cell receptor beta chains presented below share a single source sample, sequenced in a study of blood T cell repertoires in COVID-19. TCRdb's table, derived via immunoSEQ multiplex PCR, lists solely in-frame clones and lacks some. The data contain some 350,000 clones, around 90% of them seen just once; the ten biggest clones take up roughly 6.8%. Material: peripheral blood. These receptors were taken from a young man with active or convalescent COVID-19.

The chain uses TRBV4-3 and TRBJ1-2; weak D call: TRBD1 (6 bases). Germline CDR1 and CDR2: LGHNA and YSLEER. The CDR3 is 19 residues long. V lost 0 bases and J 2 bases, leaving 22 bases between the germline ends. The CDR3 DNA follows: TGCGCCAGCAGCCAAGATCGTTCGAACGGGGGGGCTCGAAACTATGGCTACACCTTC. Translation: CASSQDRSNGGARNYGYTF.

The V and J genes are TRBV4-3 and TRBJ2-2, with 10 bases matching TRBD2. This CDR3 has 17 amino acids. CDR1 and CDR2 from the germline V gene are LGHNA and YSLEER. J lost 2 bases, V lost 2 bases, and 5 bases had no gene match. The CDR3: CASSQPTSGSNTGELFF. The CDR3 DNA reads as TGCGCCAGCAGCCAACCGACTAGCGGGTCAAACACCGGGGAGCTGTTTTTT.

The chain employs TRBV9 and TRBJ2-7; tentative D call: TRBD2 (6 bases). Germline assignment: CDR1 SGDLS and CDR2 YYNGEE. CDR3 length: 14 amino acids. The V gene lost 0 bases and the J gene lost 3 bases, with 10 bases spanning the gap. The CDR3 DNA is TGTGCCAGCAGCGTAGTGGGACTCTACTACGAGCAGTACTTC. Translating it yields CASSVVGLYYEQYF.

The genes are TRBV4-1 and TRBJ1-2; 8 nucleotides align to TRBD1. From germline, CDR1 is MGHRA and CDR2 YSYEKL. The trim removed 4 bases at V and 2 bases at J, leaving 3 bases unmatched. The CDR3 is 14 residues long. For the CDR3, the DNA is TGCGCCAGCAGCCGGGCAGGGGGCAACTATGGCTACACCTTC. This sequence encodes CASSRAGGNYGYTF.

This chain uses TRBV6-5 with TRBJ1-3, with no clear D. This CDR3 comprises 13 residues. V lost 6 bases to trimming and J lost 0 bases, with 6 bases between them. From germline, CDR1 is MNHEY and CDR2 SVGAGI. CDR3 loop: CASSPFSGNTIYF. The DNA of the CDR3 is TGTGCCAGCAGCCCCTTCTCTGGAAACACCATATATTTT.

This clone was seen only once. Other DNA sequences in this sample translate to the same CDR3. This chain links TRBV18 with TRBJ1-6, with 7 bases that match TRBD1. The CDR3 runs 14 residues. The ends lost 1 base at V and 8 bases at J; junction bases unmatched: 2. Germline CDR1 KGHSH, CDR2 LQKENI. The CDR3 nucleotides are TGTGCCAGCTCACCACAGGGGGCTGATTCACCCCTCCACTTT. Its protein is CASSPQGADSPLHF. Using reference TRBV18 and TRBJ1-6 for the parts outside the CDR3, the full variable domain is NAGVMQNPRHLVRRRGQEARLRCSPMKGHSHVYWYRQLPEEGLKFMVYLQKENIIDESGMPKERFSAEFPKEGPSILRIQQVVRGDSAAYFCASSPQGADSPLHFGNGTRLTVT.

The chain couples TRBV28 to TRBJ1-1, with a tentative D call TRBD1 (5 bases). The V end was cut by 4 bases, the J end by 5 bases, with 11 bases between. The CDR3 is made up of 13 amino acids. CDR1 and CDR2 from the germline V gene are MDHEN and SYDVKM. The chain's CDR3 is CASSSTGTTEAFF. Here the CDR3 DNA reads TGTGCCAGCAGTTCGACCGGGACTACTGAAGCTTTCTTT.

Notes on this clone: This same CDR3 is encoded by further DNA sequences in the sample. The chain is built from TRBV18 and TRBJ2-7; 10 positions match TRBD1. The CDR3 loop spans 14 amino acids. The germline V gene encodes CDR1 KGHSH and CDR2 LQKENI. Trimming at V came to 3 bases and at J to 3 bases, leaving 2 bases not matched to a gene. CDR3 amino acids: CASSPRTGGYEQYF. The CDR3 coding sequence is TGTGCCAGCTCACCTCGGACAGGGGGCTACGAGCAGTACTTC.

The rearrangement uses TRBV6-2 or TRBV6-3 and TRBJ1-3; no firm D call. V lost 2 bases to trimming and J lost 0 bases, with 14 bases between them. The CDR3 consists of 17 residues. Germline V gene lookup returns CDR1 MNHEY and CDR2 SVGEGT. The CDR3 DNA sequence: TGTGCCAGCAGTTACAAGAGGAGGGCGAGCTCTGGAAACACCATATATTTT. Protein: CASSYKRRASSGNTIYF.

This sequence joins TRBV7-9 and TRBJ2-7; 9 nucleotides align to TRBD1. The CDR3 extends over 14 amino acids. In germline, CDR1 is SEHNR, CDR2 FQNEAQ (reference sequence). The J segment lost 2 bases and the V segment lost 10 bases, leaving 9 bases of the junction unmatched. CDR3 nucleotides: TGTGCCACCGAGCCAGGGACAGGGCCCTACGAGCAGTACTTC. It codes for CATEPGTGPYEQYF.

The J gene is TRBJ1-3, the V gene TRBV7-2; D is unresolved. The germline CDR1 and CDR2 sequences are SGHTA and FQGNSA. The germline V and J ends were trimmed by 5 bases and 4 bases, with 6 bases remaining between them. The CDR3 covers 12 residues. The CDR3 sequence: CASSRTGNTIYF. CDR3 in DNA: TGTGCCAGCAGCCGCACAGGAAACACCATATATTTT.

The table lists this clone with a count of one. This sequence joins TRBV30 and TRBJ2-3, with 15 bases aligning to TRBD2. In germline, CDR1 is GTSNPN, CDR2 SVGIG (reference sequence). Unmatched junction bases numbered 9, after V lost 3 bases and J lost 2 bases. CDR3 length: 18 amino acids. In DNA, the CDR3 is TGTGCCTGGAGAGGACTAGCGGGAGGGCCAATCTTCACAGATACGCAGTATTTT. Its translation: CAWRGLAGGPIFTDTQYF.

The chain has TRBV19 and TRBJ1-5; TRBD1 aligns across 8 bases. Trimming removed 3 bases from V and 3 bases from J; junction bases left unmatched: 7. The length of the CDR3 is 16 residues. From germline, CDR1 is LNHDA and CDR2 SQIVND (reference sequence). The CDR3 nucleotides are TGTGCCAGTAGTATTAACAGGGGGGGGCCCAATCAGCCCCAGCATTTT. This encodes CASSINRGGPNQPQHF. Variable domain in full (rest from reference TRBV19 and TRBJ1-5): DGGITQSPKYLFRKEGQNVTLSCEQNLNHDAMYWYRQDPGQGLRLIYYSQIVNDFQKGDIAEGYSVSREKKESFPLTVTSAQKNPTAFYLCASSINRGGPNQPQHFGDGTRLSIL.

The chain joins TRBV24-1 to TRBJ2-1; 10 nucleotides match TRBD2. The germline V gene encodes CDR1 KGHDR and CDR2 SFDVKD. The V segment lost 3 bases and the J segment 0 bases; nucleotides outside the gene matches: 13. This CDR3 comprises 20 residues. The CDR3 DNA reads as TGTGCCACCAGTGATACGAGGACTAGCGGCTCCTGGCGCTCCTACAATGAGCAGTTCTTC. Translated: CATSDTRTSGSWRSYNEQFF.

The chain links TRBV6-6 to TRBJ1-5; 7 bases match TRBD1. Looked up from germline, CDR1 is MNHNY and CDR2 is SVGAGI (reference sequence). Trimming removed 6 bases from V and 4 bases from J; junction bases left unmatched: 9. The CDR3 is 15 amino acids. CDR3 residues: CASSFRGTANQPQHF. DNA of the CDR3: TGTGCCAGCAGCTTTAGGGGGACAGCGAATCAGCCCCAGCATTTT.

This clone was seen just once. The J gene is TRBJ2-7, the V gene TRBV27; 7 bases align to TRBD1. The CDR3 has 16 residues. The ends lost 5 bases at V and 4 bases at J; junction bases unmatched: 14. Germline V CDR1 and CDR2: MNHEY, SMNVEV (reference sequence). CDR3 nucleotide sequence: TGTGCCAGCAGTCTAAACCCGGACAGGACACCTTACGAGCAGTACTTC. As protein: CASSLNPDRTPYEQYF.

The chain links TRBV27 to TRBJ2-7; 10 nucleotides align to TRBD1. V dropped 11 bases and J dropped 0; count of bases not matched to a gene: 7. This CDR3 has 14 amino acids. Germline-derived CDR1 and CDR2 are MNHEY and SMNVEV (reference sequence). The CDR3 protein is CACKGTGDSYEQYF. CDR3 nucleotide sequence: TGTGCCTGTAAGGGGACAGGGGACTCCTACGAGCAGTACTTC.

V gene TRBV18 combines with J gene TRBJ1-6, with unresolved D. Germline CDR1 reads KGHSH; CDR2 reads LQKENI. CDR3 length: 14 amino acids. V was cut by 3 bases and J by 6 bases, with 9 bases left in between. Here the CDR3 reads CASSPLPGNSPLHF. The DNA of the CDR3 is TGTGCCAGCTCACCCCTGCCCGGTAATTCACCCCTCCACTTT.

The chain couples TRBV5-1 to TRBJ1-2; 9 bases are shared with TRBD1. The CDR3 covers 16 residues. Germline loops: CDR1 SGHRS, CDR2 YFSETQ. The junction had 8 bases not matched to a gene; V was cut back by 4 bases and J by 1 base. DNA for the CDR3: TGCGCCAGCAGCCCGGGACAGGGATCGTTTAACTATGGCTACACCTTC. It codes for CASSPGQGSFNYGYTF. Full variable domain (remainder filled in from reference TRBV5-1 and TRBJ1-2): KAGVTQTPRYLIKTRGQQVTLSCSPISGHRSVSWYQQTPGQGLQFLFEYFSETQRNKGNFPGRFSGRQFSNSRSEMNVSTLELGDSALYLCASSPGQGSFNYGYTFGSGTRLTVV.

The chain recombines TRBV28 with TRBJ2-1, with 7 bases aligning to TRBD2. The CDR3 length is 14 residues. Germline V gene lookup returns CDR1 MDHEN and CDR2 SYDVKM. Trimming cost V 3 bases and J 10 bases; bases outside gene matches: 9. In nucleotides, the CDR3 is TGTGCCAGCAGTTTCGGGGCGGGAGCGGGCGAGCAGTTCTTC. This encodes CASSFGAGAGEQFF.

The CDR3 reads CASSSSLVKQETQYF. In DNA form, the CDR3 reads TGTGCCAGCAGCTCTTCACTAGTTAAACAAGAGACCCAGTACTTC. The chain recombines TRBV6-2 or TRBV6-3 with TRBJ2-5; tentatively, D is TRBD2 (5 bases). V gave up 6 bases and J gave up 2 bases, with 16 bases separating them. CDR1 is MNHEY, CDR2 SVGEGT, per germline. The CDR3 extends over 15 amino acids.

The V call is TRBV11-3, the J call TRBJ2-3; 8 nucleotides match TRBD2. J gave up 5 bases and V 5 bases, and 15 bases lay outside the gene matches. CDR1 and CDR2 from the germline V gene are SGHNT and YENEEA. The CDR3 contains 17 residues. CDR3 sequence reads: CASSPHSREGRVDTQYF. The CDR3 DNA reads as TGTGCCAGCAGCCCGCACTCTCGGGAGGGCCGGGTAGATACGCAGTATTTT.

This chain connects TRBV29-1 to TRBJ2-7, with a possible D match to TRBD2 (5 bases). V gave up 6 bases and J gave up 2 bases, with 11 bases separating them. CDR3 length equals 12 residues. Germline V gene sequence: CDR1 SQVTM, CDR2 ANQGSEA. CDR3 in amino acids: CSVRTGTYEQYF. CDR3 sequence (DNA): TGCAGCGTCCGGACGGGAACCTACGAGCAGTACTTC.

The chain uses TRBV6-1 and TRBJ1-2, with D possibly matching TRBD1 (6 bases). This CDR3 spans 13 amino acids. CDR1 MNHNS and CDR2 SASEGT come from the germline V gene. V lost 3 bases, J lost 4 bases, and 9 bases lay in between. The CDR3 DNA reads as TGTGCCAGCAGTGAGGACAGCGGCTATGGCTACACCTTC. This sequence encodes CASSEDSGYGYTF.

This clone was observed a single time. The rearrangement joins TRBV9 to TRBJ1-1; the match to TRBD1 covers 9 bases. Germline V gives CDR1 SGDLS, CDR2 YYNGEE. The CDR3 contains 16 residues. With 3 bases clipped from V and 6 bases from J, the junction kept 12 bases outside the gene matches. The CDR3 sequence is CASSAGTGSMEAEAFF. Here the CDR3 DNA reads TGTGCCAGCAGCGCCGGGACAGGGTCGATGGAAGCTGAAGCTTTCTTT.

The chain links TRBV5-1 to TRBJ1-3, with 7 bases aligning to TRBD1. The trim removed 3 bases at V and 2 bases at J, leaving 2 bases unmatched. CDR3 length: 14 amino acids. Germline loops: CDR1 SGHRS, CDR2 YFSETQ. Here the CDR3 DNA reads TGCGCCAGCAGCTGGGGGACAGCTGGAAACACCATATATTTT. Its translation is CASSWGTAGNTIYF.

This chain uses TRBV28 with TRBJ2-1; 11 nucleotides agree with TRBD2. V lost 8 bases and J lost 6; bases outside the gene matches: 6. Germline lookup yields CDR1 MDHEN and CDR2 SYDVKM. The CDR3 covers 14 residues. The CDR3 sequence is CASGGLAGPNEQFF. The CDR3 region has the DNA TGTGCCAGCGGAGGACTAGCGGGCCCCAATGAGCAGTTCTTC.